This T cell receptor (beta chain) was sequenced in a study of response to subunit inactivated influenza vaccine. Trimming took off 7 bases at V and 2 bases at J, with 11 bases between the two ends. The CDR3 has 13 residues. Germline CDR1 reads ENHRY; CDR2 reads SYGVKD. TCRdb reprocessed the RT-PCR reads via MiXCR and lists one record per CDR3 protein. The table records hundreds of thousands of distinct CDR3 sequences, about 14% of them present only once. Study findings and constraints: The authors suggested that few new T cells are recruited per seasonal influenza vaccination.

This clonotype was seen a few times. The antigen remains unidentified. This receptor was obtained from a man aged 50-59 years who received an inactivated influenza vaccine. This chain links TRBV10-3 with TRBJ1-1; perhaps TRBD1 as D (6 bases). The sample was PBMCs from blood, taken around two weeks before vaccination. The CDR3 is CAIKQGLNTEAFF. CDR3 in DNA: TGTGCCATCAAGCAGGGGCTCAACACTGAAGCTTTCTTT.